The sequence of this T cell receptor (beta chain) was determined in a study of control samples from healthy donors and cancer patients. Germline V lookup: CDR1 SGHRS, CDR2 YFSETQ. The ends were cut back, 4 bases at V and 1 base at J, with 5 bases in the middle. The CDR3 spans 12 residues. TCRdb keeps only in-frame clones here, not all; method: immunoSEQ multiplex PCR. The table includes 120,000 to 150,000 clones, roughly 93% detected once. The chain has TRBV5-1 and TRBJ1-1; no clear D gene. Sample: blood. The origin of this receptor is a man younger than 30 in good health. The CDR3 reads CASSPQNTEAFF. The CDR3 DNA reads TGCGCCAGCAGCCCACAGAACACTGAAGCTTTCTTT.